One and the same sample provided the 6 T cell receptor beta chains below, sequenced in a study of shared clonotypes between healthy human individuals. Clones were sequenced by immunoSEQ multiplex PCR, and TCRdb holds only the in-frame ones, with some missing. This table holds some 1.1 million clones, roughly 80% found once. The sequenced sample consisted of memory CD4+ T cells from PBMCs. The subset denotes: CD45RA-negative fraction. The receptors were gathered from a man aged 18 to 30 in good health. Some clones in this sample may be carry-over from other donors' samples.

The chain employs TRBV6-5 and TRBJ1-2, with a tentative D call TRBD1 (5 bases). Germline lookup yields CDR1 MNHEY and CDR2 SVGAGI. The V gene lost 8 bases and the J gene lost 8 bases, with 21 bases spanning the gap. The CDR3 runs to 14 residues. CDR3 nucleotide sequence: TGTGCCAGCGGAAGAGGGACTCATCCCTGGGGCTACACCTTC. It translates to CASGRGTHPWGYTF.

Concerning this clone itself: A read error is possible here, since a much larger clone lies one base away. At the DNA level, this CDR3 is encoded by other sequences in the same sample as well. The V and J genes are TRBV20-1 and TRBJ2-3; the D is unclear. Per germline, CDR1 DFQATT and CDR2 SNEGSKA (reference sequence). CDR3 length: 11 residues. The V end was cut by 3 bases, the J end by 3 bases, with 4 bases between. In DNA form, the CDR3 reads TGCAGTGCTAGTGGGACAGATACGCAGTATTTT. Protein sequence: CSASGTDTQYF.

CDR3 residues: CASSSDRARGYTF. The CDR3 nucleotides are TGTGCCAGCAGCTCAGACAGGGCGAGGGGCTACACCTTC. V is TRBV28 and J is TRBJ1-2, with TRBD1 matching 7 bases. CDR3 length: 13 residues. Germline CDR1 reads MDHEN; CDR2 reads SYDVKM. Trimming cost V 6 bases and J 8 bases; bases outside gene matches: 9.

The chain joins TRBV27 to TRBJ1-2, with 7 bases aligning to TRBD1. The CDR3 length is 13 residues. Germline values: CDR1 MNHEY, CDR2 SMNVEV (reference sequence). V shed 3 bases, J shed 8 bases, and the junction held 6 bases outside the gene matches. The CDR3 bases are TGTGCCAGCAGTTTCTGGGACAGAAACGGCTACACCTTC. Residues: CASSFWDRNGYTF.

About this clone: This specimen includes other DNA sequences encoding the same CDR3. This chain links TRBV6-5 with TRBJ2-1; 7 bases agree with TRBD2. CDR1 is MNHEY and CDR2 is SVGAGI in the germline V gene. The ends lost 0 bases at V and 4 bases at J; junction bases unmatched: 3. The CDR3 covers 15 residues. The CDR3 loop reads CASSYSSGAYNEQFF. CDR3 DNA: TGTGCCAGCAGTTACTCGAGCGGGGCGTACAATGAGCAGTTCTTC.

V usage is TRBV18 and J usage is TRBJ2-3; D is unclear. The germline V gene encodes CDR1 KGHSH and CDR2 LQKENI. V lost 2 bases, J lost 4 bases, and 10 bases lay in between. The CDR3 spans 14 residues. The CDR3, as DNA: TGTGCCAGCTCACCAATTCGACCACCAGATACGCAGTATTTT. Translation: CASSPIRPPDTQYF.